Below are 27 T cell receptor beta chains sequenced from a single sample in a study of technical replicates of blood from a few donors. Repertoires were generated with immunoSEQ multiplex PCR, while TCRdb's copy carries only in-frame clones and drops some. The repertoire holds approximately 79,000 clones, with 95% to 97% as singletons. The sample comprised T cells isolated from PBMCs. The receptors derive from a human donor in good health.

The chain links TRBV9 to TRBJ2-5; no reliable D call. In germline, CDR1 is SGDLS, CDR2 YYNGEE. This CDR3 comprises 15 residues. V was pared by 0 bases and J by 1 base, with 10 bases between. The CDR3 sequence: CASSVGSVVQETQYF. CDR3 nucleotides: TGTGCCAGCAGCGTAGGCAGCGTAGTCCAAGAGACCCAGTACTTC.

CDR3 amino acids: CASSSSLAGGSGELFF. Written as DNA, the CDR3 is TGTGCCAGCAGCTCCTCCCTAGCGGGAGGATCCGGGGAGCTGTTTTTT. V and J are TRBV7-3 and TRBJ2-2, with 11 bases lining up with TRBD2. The CDR3 is 16 amino acids. Germline V lookup: CDR1 SGHTA, CDR2 FQGTGA. Trimming cost V 4 bases and J 6 bases; bases outside gene matches: 7.

This chain links TRBV11-2 with TRBJ1-2, with D maybe TRBD1 (5 bases). The CDR3 totals 11 residues. Per germline, CDR1 SGHAT and CDR2 FQNNGV. V was shortened by 5 bases and J by 6 bases, with 7 bases between the two germline ends. Written as DNA, the CDR3 is TGTGCCAGCAGCAGCAGGGATGGCTACACCTTC. It encodes CASSSRDGYTF.

V and J are TRBV12-5 and TRBJ1-1; D gene uncertain. The germline V and J ends were trimmed by 7 bases and 4 bases, with 13 bases remaining between them. Per germline, CDR1 LGHNT and CDR2 FRNRAP. This CDR3 has 13 residues. CDR3 amino acids: CASVNGQFTEAFF. The CDR3 bases are TGTGCTAGTGTTAATGGGCAATTCACTGAAGCTTTCTTT.

The count of this clone is one. The genes are TRBV28 and TRBJ1-2, with 9 bases fitting TRBD1. The germline V gene has CDR1 MDHEN and CDR2 SYDVKM. The V and J ends lost 6 bases and 3 bases, in that order; junction bases with no gene match: 14. The CDR3 contains 17 residues. The CDR3 nucleotides are TGTGCCAGCAGACAGGACAGGGGTTACTATAGGGACTATGGCTACACCTTC. This encodes CASRQDRGYYRDYGYTF.

The V and J genes are TRBV5-1 and TRBJ2-7; 10 nucleotides agree with TRBD1. Germline CDR1 reads SGHRS; CDR2 reads YFSETQ. This CDR3 region has 15 residues. V lost 3 bases to trimming and J lost 2 bases; unmatched junction nucleotides: 5. The DNA for the CDR3 is TGCGCCAGCAGCTATCTCGGGACAGGGGCCTACGAGCAGTACTTC. It translates to CASSYLGTGAYEQYF.

This clone appeared a single time. This sequence joins TRBV11-3 and TRBJ1-5, with 9 positions matching TRBD1. The CDR3 consists of 16 residues. Germline V gene data show CDR1 as SGHNT and CDR2 as YENEEA. The J segment lost 1 base and the V segment lost 4 bases, leaving 5 bases of the junction unmatched. CDR3 sequence (DNA): TGTGCCAGCAGCTACGACAGGGGGGTAAGCAATCAGCCCCAGCATTTT. The encoded protein is CASSYDRGVSNQPQHF.

The CDR3 nucleotides are TGTGCCAGCAGCTTTGGGGGGGGAGAGGAGACCCAGTACTTC. As protein: CASSFGGGEETQYF. The chain joins TRBV11-3 to TRBJ2-5; 7 bases line up with TRBD2. The trim removed 3 bases at V and 5 bases at J, leaving 6 bases unmatched. The CDR3 extends over 14 amino acids. Germline values: CDR1 SGHNT, CDR2 YENEEA. Full variable domain (remainder filled in from reference TRBV11-3 and TRBJ2-5): EAGVVQSPRYKIIEKKQPVAFWCNPISGHNTLYWYLQNLGQGPELLIRYENEEAVDDSQLPKDRFSAERLKGVDSTLKIQPAELGDSAVYLCASSFGGGEETQYFGPGTRLLVL.

The V gene is TRBV12-5, the J gene TRBJ2-1; 11 bases fit TRBD2. From germline, CDR1 is LGHNT and CDR2 FRNRAP. The CDR3 length is 16 residues. V dropped 2 bases and J dropped 0; count of bases not matched to a gene: 0. CDR3: CASGLTSGSSYNEQFF. The CDR3 DNA follows: TGTGCTAGTGGTTTGACTAGCGGGAGCTCCTACAATGAGCAGTTCTTC.

This clone was found once. V and J are TRBV6-5 and TRBJ2-7, with 7 bases that match TRBD2. V shed 0 bases, J shed 3 bases, and the junction held 5 bases outside the gene matches. CDR3 length equals 15 residues. The germline CDR1 and CDR2 sequences are MNHEY and SVGAGI. The CDR3: CASSYSAGESYEQYF. CDR3 sequence (DNA): TGTGCCAGCAGTTACTCGGCGGGGGAGAGCTACGAGCAGTACTTC.

About this clone itself: Other DNA sequences in this specimen translate into the identical CDR3. The chain recombines TRBV2 with TRBJ2-7; possible D gene TRBD2, 5 bases. Trimming removed 6 bases from V and 2 bases from J, with 11 bases in between. The germline CDR1 and CDR2 sequences are SNHLY and FYNNEI. This CDR3 is built from 13 residues. CDR3 nucleotides: TGTGCCAGCAGCGTCTCCGGGGCCTACGAGCAGTACTTC. This encodes CASSVSGAYEQYF.

The gene calls are TRBV28 and TRBJ1-3; D perhaps matches TRBD1 (6 bases). CDR1 and CDR2 from the germline V gene are MDHEN and SYDVKM. V lost 8 bases, J lost 0 bases, and 17 bases lay in between. CDR3 length: 16 amino acids. The CDR3 loop is CASGRGWTSSGNTIYF. DNA for the CDR3: TGTGCCAGCGGCAGGGGTTGGACGAGCTCTGGAAACACCATATATTTT.

The rearrangement joins TRBV9 to TRBJ2-1; 12 bases line up with TRBD2. Looked up from germline, CDR1 is SGDLS and CDR2 is YYNGEE. V shed 0 bases and J 10 bases; nucleotides not matched to a gene: 5. The CDR3 loop spans 15 amino acids. The CDR3, as DNA: TGTGCCAGCAGCGTAGCTCTAGCGGGAGGGCAGGAGCAGTTCTTC. This encodes CASSVALAGGQEQFF.

The chain employs TRBV4-1 and TRBJ2-2, with a tentative D call TRBD1 (5 bases). CDR3 length equals 13 residues. V lost 3 bases, J lost 10 bases, and 12 bases lay in between. Germline V gene data show CDR1 as MGHRA and CDR2 as YSYEKL. The CDR3 DNA is TGCGCCAGCAGCCAGATCCAGGGTGCGGAGCTGTTTTTT. Protein product: CASSQIQGAELFF.

The chain combines TRBV18 with TRBJ2-5; tentatively, D is TRBD2 (7 bases). This CDR3 comprises 16 residues. Looked up from germline, CDR1 is KGHSH and CDR2 is LQKENI. The V gene lost 0 bases and the J gene lost 2 bases, with 13 bases spanning the gap. The CDR3 DNA reads TGTGCCAGCTCACCACCTACGGGGGGCGTACAAGAGACCCAGTACTTC. Translated, it gives CASSPPTGGVQETQYF.

This rearrangement joins TRBV28 to TRBJ1-2; 10 bases match TRBD1. From germline, CDR1 is MDHEN and CDR2 SYDVKM. The CDR3 loop spans 13 amino acids. V lost 7 bases, J lost 5 bases, and 4 bases stayed unmatched. In nucleotides, the CDR3 is TGTGCCAGCATTTCGGGACAGGGGTATGGCTACACCTTC. Protein sequence: CASISGQGYGYTF.

This chain uses TRBV4-3 with TRBJ2-7; maybe TRBD2 (6 bases). The CDR3 sequence is 16 residues long. The V end lost 0 bases, the J end lost 8 bases, and 20 bases lay between the germline ends. Germline lookup yields CDR1 LGHNA and CDR2 YSLEER. The CDR3 DNA sequence: TGCGCCAGCAGCCAAGATGGATCGCGGGCAGGAGGGAAGCAGTACTTC. Its translation is CASSQDGSRAGGKQYF.

V usage is TRBV18 and J usage is TRBJ2-2; D might be TRBD2 (6 bases). The V gene lost 4 bases and the J gene lost 0 bases, with 9 bases spanning the gap. Germline-derived CDR1 and CDR2 are KGHSH and LQKENI. This CDR3 has 15 amino acids. The CDR3 DNA is TGTGCCAGCTCACAGCGGGCAGCGAACACCGGGGAGCTGTTTTTT. As protein: CASSQRAANTGELFF.

This clone was observed a single time. V usage is TRBV19 and J usage is TRBJ1-5; D might be TRBD1 (6 bases). V was pared by 0 bases and J by 5 bases, with 11 bases between. The CDR3 has 15 amino acids. Germline V gene data show CDR1 as LNHDA and CDR2 as SQIVND (reference sequence). CDR3 protein: CASSIEWTEDQPQHF. CDR3 bases: TGTGCCAGTAGTATAGAGTGGACAGAGGATCAGCCCCAGCATTTT.

The J gene is TRBJ1-5, the V gene TRBV27; D perhaps matches TRBD1 (6 bases). Trimming left V 3 bases short and J 3 bases short, with 9 bases between. CDR3 length: 14 amino acids. Germline CDR1 is MNHEY and CDR2 is SMNVEV (reference sequence). The CDR3 region is CASSFGQFNQPQHF. In DNA form, the CDR3 reads TGTGCCAGCAGTTTCGGACAGTTCAATCAGCCCCAGCATTTT.

The chain couples TRBV29-1 to TRBJ2-2; TRBD1 agrees at 11 bases. Germline V lookup: CDR1 SQVTM, CDR2 ANQGSEA. This CDR3 contains 13 residues. J was trimmed by 5 bases and V by 7 bases; bases with no gene match: 3. Here the CDR3 DNA reads TGCAGCGCCGGACAGGGGGCAACCGGGGAGCTGTTTTTT. This codes for CSAGQGATGELFF.

This clone was found once. The rearrangement uses TRBV6-5 and TRBJ1-5; the match to TRBD1 covers 8 bases. Trimming took 5 bases from V and 12 from J; bases not matched to a gene: 6. The CDR3 is 12 residues long. Per the germline V gene, CDR1 is MNHEY and CDR2 is SVGAGI. The CDR3 DNA sequence: TGTGCCAGCAGTGGACCGGGACAGGACCAGCATTTT. The encoded protein is CASSGPGQDQHF.

V usage is TRBV19 and J usage is TRBJ2-1; D might be TRBD1 (6 bases). V shed 5 bases and J shed 2 bases, with 19 bases lying between them. This CDR3 is 17 amino acids long. The germline V gene encodes CDR1 LNHDA and CDR2 SQIVND (reference sequence). The CDR3 loop reads CASSHQGLTGAYNEQFF. The DNA for the CDR3 is TGTGCCAGTAGTCACCAGGGTTTGACAGGAGCCTACAATGAGCAGTTCTTC. The full variable domain, in which reference TRBV19 and TRBJ2-1 provide the parts outside the CDR3, is DGGITQSPKYLFRKEGQNVTLSCEQNLNHDAMYWYRQDPGQGLRLIYYSQIVNDFQKGDIAEGYSVSREKKESFPLTVTSAQKNPTAFYLCASSHQGLTGAYNEQFFGPGTRLTVL.

The chain couples TRBV19 to TRBJ1-2; 7 nucleotides line up with TRBD1. After removal of 7 bases from V and 8 bases from J, the junction contained 10 bases not matched to a gene. Per germline, CDR1 LNHDA and CDR2 SQIVND (reference sequence). The CDR3 is 13 amino acids. CDR3 sequence (DNA): TGTGCCAGTACTCCGACAGGGATTATCGGCTACACCTTC. Translation gives CASTPTGIIGYTF.

V usage is TRBV6-5 and J usage is TRBJ1-2; D perhaps matches TRBD1 (5 bases). This CDR3 contains 13 residues. Germline V gene sequence: CDR1 MNHEY, CDR2 SVGAGI. V was cut by 1 base and J by 3 bases, with 6 bases left in between. CDR3 DNA sequence: TGTGCCAGCAGTTACTTGACAGACTATGGCTACACCTTC. This gives the protein CASSYLTDYGYTF.

A word on this clone: The same CDR3 also results from other DNA sequences found in this sample. The rearrangement links TRBV27 to TRBJ1-1; maybe TRBD1 (5 bases). Trimming removed 3 bases from V and 3 bases from J, with 8 bases in between. This CDR3 is 13 amino acids long. Germline V gene sequence: CDR1 MNHEY, CDR2 SMNVEV (reference sequence). In nucleotides, the CDR3 is TGTGCCAGCAGTTTGGCAGGGTACACTGAAGCTTTCTTT. It translates to CASSLAGYTEAFF.

The gene calls are TRBV6-1 and TRBJ2-1, with TRBD2 matching 7 bases. Germline V CDR1 and CDR2: MNHNS, SASEGT. V shed 8 bases and J 9 bases; nucleotides not matched to a gene: 13. The CDR3 is 14 amino acids. The CDR3 region is CASYDPGRWSEQFF. The DNA of the CDR3 is TGTGCCAGCTATGATCCCGGGAGGTGGAGTGAGCAGTTCTTC.